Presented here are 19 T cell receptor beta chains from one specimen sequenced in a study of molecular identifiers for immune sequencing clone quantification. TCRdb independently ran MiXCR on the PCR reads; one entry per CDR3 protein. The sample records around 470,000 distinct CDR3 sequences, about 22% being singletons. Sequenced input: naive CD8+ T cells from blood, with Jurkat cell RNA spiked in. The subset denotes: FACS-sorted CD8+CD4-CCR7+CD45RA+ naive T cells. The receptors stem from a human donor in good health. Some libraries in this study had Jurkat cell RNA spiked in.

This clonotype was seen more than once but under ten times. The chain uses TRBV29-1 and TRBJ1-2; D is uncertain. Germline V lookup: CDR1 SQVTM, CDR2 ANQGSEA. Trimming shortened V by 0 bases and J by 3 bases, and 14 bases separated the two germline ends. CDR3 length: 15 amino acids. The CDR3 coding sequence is TGCAGCGTTGAAGATAGAAGCGGTGGGTACTATGGCTACACCTTC. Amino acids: CSVEDRSGGYYGYTF. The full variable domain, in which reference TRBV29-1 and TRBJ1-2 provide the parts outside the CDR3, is SAVISQKPSRDICQRGTSLTIQCQVDSQVTMMFWYRQQPGQSLTLIATANQGSEATYESGFVIDKFPISRPNLTFSTLTVSNMSPEDSSIYLCSVEDRSGGYYGYTFGSGTRLTVV.

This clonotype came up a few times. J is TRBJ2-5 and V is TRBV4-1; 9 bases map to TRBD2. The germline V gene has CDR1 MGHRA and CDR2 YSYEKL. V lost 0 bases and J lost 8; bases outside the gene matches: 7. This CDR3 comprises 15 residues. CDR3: CASSQESSGSHTQYF. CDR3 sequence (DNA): TGCGCCAGCAGCCAAGAGAGTAGCGGGAGTCACACCCAGTACTTC.

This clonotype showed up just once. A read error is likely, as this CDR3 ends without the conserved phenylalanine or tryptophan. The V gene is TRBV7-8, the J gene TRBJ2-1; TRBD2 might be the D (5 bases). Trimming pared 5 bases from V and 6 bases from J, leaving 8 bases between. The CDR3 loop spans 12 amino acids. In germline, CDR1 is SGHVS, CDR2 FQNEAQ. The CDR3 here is CASSLRGNEQFS. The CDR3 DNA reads TGTGCCAGCAGCCTCCGGGGCAATGAGCAGTTCTCC.

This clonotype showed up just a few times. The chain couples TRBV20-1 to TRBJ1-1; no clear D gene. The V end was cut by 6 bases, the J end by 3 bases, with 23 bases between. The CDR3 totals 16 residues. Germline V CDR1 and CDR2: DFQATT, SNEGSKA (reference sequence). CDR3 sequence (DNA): TGCAGTGCAAAGGTTCTTCGGGATAACGGTTACACTGAAGCTTTCTTT. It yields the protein CSAKVLRDNGYTEAFF.

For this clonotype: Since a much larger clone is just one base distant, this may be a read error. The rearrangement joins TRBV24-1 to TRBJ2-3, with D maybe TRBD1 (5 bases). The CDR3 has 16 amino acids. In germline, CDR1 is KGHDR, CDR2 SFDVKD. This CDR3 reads CATSDLGASPTDTLYF. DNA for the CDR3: TGTGCCACCAGTGATTTAGGGGCCAGTCCCACAGATACGCTGTATTTT.

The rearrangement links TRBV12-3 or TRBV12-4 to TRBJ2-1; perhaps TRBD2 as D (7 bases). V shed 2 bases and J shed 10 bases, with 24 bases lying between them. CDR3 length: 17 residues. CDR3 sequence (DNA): TGTGCCAGCAGTTTATTTCTTACGGGGGGATCCGACAGGGAGCAGTTCTTC. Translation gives CASSLFLTGGSDREQFF.

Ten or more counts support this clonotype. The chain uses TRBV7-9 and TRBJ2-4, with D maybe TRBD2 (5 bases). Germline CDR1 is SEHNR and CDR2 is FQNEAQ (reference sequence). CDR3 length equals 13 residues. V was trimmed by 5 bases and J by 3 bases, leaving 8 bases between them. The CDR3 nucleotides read TGTGCCAGCAGCCCAGGACTCAAAAACATTCAGTACTTC. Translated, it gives CASSPGLKNIQYF.

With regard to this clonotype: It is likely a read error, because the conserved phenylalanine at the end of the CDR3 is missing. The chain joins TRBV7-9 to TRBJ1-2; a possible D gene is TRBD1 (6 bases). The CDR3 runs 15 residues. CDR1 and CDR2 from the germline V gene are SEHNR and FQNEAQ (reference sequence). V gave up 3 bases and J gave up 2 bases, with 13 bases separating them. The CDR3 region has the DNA TGTGCCAGCAGCTTCGATATAGGACAGAACTATGGCTACACCTCC. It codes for CASSFDIGQNYGYTS.

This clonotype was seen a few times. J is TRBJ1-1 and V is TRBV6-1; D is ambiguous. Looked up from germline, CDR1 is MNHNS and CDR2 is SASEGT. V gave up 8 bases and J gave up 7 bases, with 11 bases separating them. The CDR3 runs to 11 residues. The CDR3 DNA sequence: TGTGCCAGCTCTACCCTCTATGAAGCTTTCTTT. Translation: CASSTLYEAFF.

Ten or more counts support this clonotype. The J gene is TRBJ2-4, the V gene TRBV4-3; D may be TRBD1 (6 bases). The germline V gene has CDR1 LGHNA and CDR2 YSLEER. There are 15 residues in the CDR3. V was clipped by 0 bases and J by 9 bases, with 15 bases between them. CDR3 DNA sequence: TGCGCCAGCAGCCAAGAGGAGGACGCCAGGGGCATTCAGTACTTC. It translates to CASSQEEDARGIQYF.

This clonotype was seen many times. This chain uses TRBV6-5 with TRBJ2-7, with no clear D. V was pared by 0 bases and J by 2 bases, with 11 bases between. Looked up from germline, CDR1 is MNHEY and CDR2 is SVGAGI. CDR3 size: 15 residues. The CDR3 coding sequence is TGTGCCAGCAGTTACTCGATCGAGCCAGCCTACGAGCAGTACTTC. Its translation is CASSYSIEPAYEQYF.

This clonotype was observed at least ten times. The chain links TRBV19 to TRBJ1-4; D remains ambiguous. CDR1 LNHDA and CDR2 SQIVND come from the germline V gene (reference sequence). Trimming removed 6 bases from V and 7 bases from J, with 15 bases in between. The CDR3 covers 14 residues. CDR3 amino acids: CASSEAGSGEKLFF. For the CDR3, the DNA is TGTGCCAGTAGCGAGGCGGGATCTGGTGAAAAACTGTTTTTT.

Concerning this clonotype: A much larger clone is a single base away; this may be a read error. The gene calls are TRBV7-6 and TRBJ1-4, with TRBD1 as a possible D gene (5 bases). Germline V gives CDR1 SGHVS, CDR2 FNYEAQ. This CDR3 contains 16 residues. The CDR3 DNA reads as TGTGTCAGCAGCTCATCAGGGACCCGAACTAATGAAAAACTGTTTTTT. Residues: CVSSSSGTRTNEKLFF. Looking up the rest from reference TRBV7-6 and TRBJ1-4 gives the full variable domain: GAGVSQSPRYKVTKRGQDVALRCDPISGHVSLYWYRQALGQGPEFLTYFNYEAQQDKSGLPNDRFSAERPEGSISTLTIQRTEQRDSAMYRCVSSSSGTRTNEKLFFGSGTQLSVL.

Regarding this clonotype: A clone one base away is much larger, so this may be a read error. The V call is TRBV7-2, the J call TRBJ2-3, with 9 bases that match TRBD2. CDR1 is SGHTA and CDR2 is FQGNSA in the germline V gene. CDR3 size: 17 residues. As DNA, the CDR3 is TGTGCCAGCAGCTTAGAGGGTCGCGGGGGGGCTAGAGATACGCGGTATTTT. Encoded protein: CASSLEGRGGARDTRYF.

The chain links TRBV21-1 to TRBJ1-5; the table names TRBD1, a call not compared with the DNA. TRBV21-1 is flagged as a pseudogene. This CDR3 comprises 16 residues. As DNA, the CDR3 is TGTGCCAGCAGCAAAGCCTCAGGGGGCCGGAATCAGCCCCAGCATTTT. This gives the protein CASSKASGGRNQPQHF.

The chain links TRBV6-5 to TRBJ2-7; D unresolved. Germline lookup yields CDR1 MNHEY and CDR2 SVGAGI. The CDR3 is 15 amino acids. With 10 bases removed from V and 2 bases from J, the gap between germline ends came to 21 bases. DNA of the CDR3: TGTGCCACCCAATTGAGGCAAGGGCCAACCTACGAGCAGTACTTC. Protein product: CATQLRQGPTYEQYF.

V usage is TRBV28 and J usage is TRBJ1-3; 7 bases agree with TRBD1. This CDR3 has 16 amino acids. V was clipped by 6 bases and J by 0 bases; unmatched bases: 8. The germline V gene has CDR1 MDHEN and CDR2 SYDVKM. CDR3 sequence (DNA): TGTGCCAGCAGCCGAGGGACAGAAGTCTCTGGAAACACCATATATTTT. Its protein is CASSRGTEVSGNTIYF.

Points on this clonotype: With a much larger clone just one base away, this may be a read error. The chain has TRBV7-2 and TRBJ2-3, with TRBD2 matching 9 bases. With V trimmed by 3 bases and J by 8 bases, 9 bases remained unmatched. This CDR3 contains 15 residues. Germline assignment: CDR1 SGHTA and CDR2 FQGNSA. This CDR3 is CASSFTSGLAATQYF. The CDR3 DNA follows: TGTGCCAGCAGCTTTACTAGCGGGTTGGCAGCTACGCAGTATTTT.

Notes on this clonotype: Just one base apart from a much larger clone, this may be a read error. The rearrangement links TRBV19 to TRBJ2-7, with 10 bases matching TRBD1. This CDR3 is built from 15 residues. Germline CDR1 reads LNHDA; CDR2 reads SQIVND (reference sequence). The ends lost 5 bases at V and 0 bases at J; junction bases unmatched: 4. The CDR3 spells CASSVDRGYSYEQYF. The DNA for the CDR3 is TGTGCCAGTAGTGTGGACAGGGGGTACTCCTACGAGCAGTACTTC.